This T cell receptor beta chain is drawn from a study of T cells in Graves' hyperthyroidism and ophthalmopathy. Amplification of TCR beta CDR3 regions was performed using RNA transcripts as template. First-round RT-PCR of the TCR CDR3 relied on the HTBI primer set. TCRdb processed the multiplex PCR reads anew with MiXCR; each CDR3 protein has one entry. The sample has roughly 700,000 distinct CDR3 sequences, roughly a sixth seen once. Trimming pared 5 bases from V and 9 bases from J, leaving 15 bases between. CDR1 and CDR2 from the germline V gene are SGHRS and YFSETQ. This CDR3 region has 14 residues.

The chain employs TRBV5-1 and TRBJ1-6; D gene ambiguous. The specimen was blood. The source of this sequence is a man aged 50 to 60 with Graves' hyperthyroidism. This CDR3 is CASREGYVRSPLHF. The DNA of the CDR3 is TGCGCCAGCAGGGAAGGCTATGTCCGTTCACCCCTCCACTTT.